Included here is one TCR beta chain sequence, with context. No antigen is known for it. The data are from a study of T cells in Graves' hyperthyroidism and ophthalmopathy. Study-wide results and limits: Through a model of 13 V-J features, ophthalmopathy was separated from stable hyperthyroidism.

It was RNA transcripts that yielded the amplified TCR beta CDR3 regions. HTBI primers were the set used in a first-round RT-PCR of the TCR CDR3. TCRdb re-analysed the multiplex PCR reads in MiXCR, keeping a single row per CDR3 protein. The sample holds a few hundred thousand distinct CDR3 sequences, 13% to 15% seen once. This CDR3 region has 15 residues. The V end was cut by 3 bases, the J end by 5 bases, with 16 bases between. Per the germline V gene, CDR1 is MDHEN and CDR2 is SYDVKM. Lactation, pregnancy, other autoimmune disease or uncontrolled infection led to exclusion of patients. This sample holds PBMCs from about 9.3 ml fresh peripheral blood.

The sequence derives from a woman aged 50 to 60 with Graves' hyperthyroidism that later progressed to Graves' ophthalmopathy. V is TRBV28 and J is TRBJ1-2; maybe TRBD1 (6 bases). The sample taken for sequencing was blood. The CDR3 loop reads CASSFTQGHPYGYTF. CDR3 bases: TGTGCCAGCAGTTTCACCCAGGGACATCCTTATGGCTACACCTTC.